This T cell receptor (beta chain) was documented in a study of beta chain features in type 1 diabetes (dated by TCRdb to 2016 to 2019). Regarding the study in general: Mean age, gender distribution, total cell number and subset yield were not different between patients and healthy donors. Naive and central memory subsets were obtained from all 28 donors, but regulatory and stem cell-like memory subsets were isolated from only 8 patients and 8 healthy donors. The study compared TCRB repertoires of sorted circulating CD4+ T cell subsets between recently diagnosed type 1 diabetes patients and matched healthy donors. A total of about 110,000,000 sorted cells were examined across all samples, and a strong correlation was observed between cell number per subset and RNA yield.

Each donor gave one peripheral blood draw, averaging about 120 mL, which was collected into heparinised tubes. Naive, central memory, regulatory and stem cell-like memory CD4+ T cells were sorted on a BD FACSAria II using a panel including CD45RO, CCR7, CD25, CD127, CD95 and CD27. Every sorted population had a purity above 95%. PBMCs were isolated immediately by Lymphoprep density gradient centrifugation and stained directly without culture. To minimize batch effects, samples were stained and sorted in pairs, one healthy donor with one patient per experiment. The entire amount of isolated RNA was reverse transcribed using the High Capacity cDNA Reverse Transcription Kit, so the sequenced TCRB transcripts were expressed ones. Deep immunoSEQ sequencing was performed on naive, central memory and regulatory T cell samples, with an average of about 3.6 million total reads per sample. Sorted cells were lysed in RLT buffer, and RNA was extracted using DNase-treated RNeasy Micro or Mini kits according to cell number. To prevent cross-contamination, each cell subset was processed individually, whereas patient and healthy donor samples were processed jointly. The immunoSEQ multiplex PCR was used to amplify TCRB sequences from cDNA, generating 87-bp fragments that spanned the CDR3 region. The amplicons were sequenced using the Illumina HiSeq platform. Per the source publication's procedure: PCR bias was computationally corrected using synthetic template baselines, reads within Hamming distance 2 were collapsed, and singletons that could not be merged were discarded. Reads were aligned against IMGT to assign V, D and J genes, CDR3 length and insertions or deletions at six rearrangement sites. Within each subset, clonotype counts were normalized to sorted cell number, after which true diversity and Gini coefficients were computed with the tcR R package. The overlap coefficient, calculated on TCRB nucleotide sequences, was used to quantify repertoire sharing. As a proxy for the pre-selection repertoire, out-of-frame TCRB sequences from naive cells were analyzed. What TCRdb holds here is the immuneACCESS table cut down to in-frame rearrangements. Part of the clones is not present; checked against another copy, under half of the missing clones reflect an unresolved V gene, and the others are unexplained. The DNA gave D and trimming, while V, J and clone size come from that table. The sample table shows 970,000 or so clones, and 17% are seen once. 0.02% to 0.03% of the sample is taken by the ten largest.

Results the study describes overall, beyond this receptor: Shorter templates might have been favored by PCR, but patient and control samples were amplified and corrected together, so both groups would have been affected equally by any skew. Type 1 diabetes patients showed a moderate but significant shortening of TCRB CDR3 length in all four CD4+ subsets. Only small numbers of individuals were included in the HLA sub-analyses, which left unresolved whether HLA type had any influence on TCRB rearrangement. Because cDNA was sequenced instead of genomic DNA, activated cells with high expression could be over-represented, although the groups did not differ in activation or CD3 levels. At VDJ recombination sites, type 1 diabetes patients had fewer insertions and more deleted nucleotides, which implies abnormalities in thymic rearrangement. Naive, central memory and regulatory TCRB repertoires appeared to be more alike among patients than among healthy donors.

As to this clone: Its antigen is currently not known. Base qualities were left out, and no much larger clone turns up one base away.

The TCR comes from a woman younger than 35 in good health. The sequenced sample consisted of naive CD4+ T cells from blood. Interpreted using the paper, the cell subset or site label stands for: true naive CD4+ T cells.

The nucleotides read TGTGCCAGCAGCGTAGAGACCCAGGGGGACACTGAAGCTTTCTTT. Translated, this is CASSVETQGDTEAFF. The chain uses TRBV9 and TRBJ1-1; 7 nucleotides in the junction match TRBD1. Trimming takes 0 bases off V and 3 bases off J; junction bases not matched to a gene: 5. From the cysteine up to the phenylalanine, the CDR3 has a length of 15 residues. Only the CDR3 portion is preserved as DNA: 45 bases, with reading frame beginning at the first base. As encoded in the germline V gene, CDR1 is SGDLS while CDR2 is YYNGEE.